This record looks at one T cell receptor beta chain sequence and its context. Antigen unknown. TCRdb passed the reads through MiXCR, listing each CDR3 protein once. Altogether about 480,000 distinct CDR3 sequences are present, roughly a third being singletons, with the ten largest covering roughly 15%. The record originates from a study of T cell repertoires in cytomegalovirus infection. The CDR3 consists of 15 residues. Per germline, CDR1 MNHEY and CDR2 SVGAGI. V was shortened by 0 bases and J by 4 bases, with 12 bases between the two germline ends. The starting material was cultured PBMCs, obtained from culture after CMV antigen stimulation. This chain connects TRBV6-5 to TRBJ2-5, with a possible D match to TRBD2 (5 bases). The TCR was taken from a human donor in good health (CMV status not recorded). Some clones in this sample may be carry-over from other donors' samples. The DNA of the CDR3 is TGTGCCAGCAGTTACTCGATTGGCGGGCTAGAGACCCAGTACTTC. Residues: CASSYSIGGLETQYF.